Sequencing of this T cell receptor beta chain was carried out in a study of cytomegalovirus exposure and HLA in healthy donors. Method: immunoSEQ multiplex PCR; TCRdb's copy keeps in-frame clones and lacks some. Of some 310,000 clones in the sample, roughly 87% are singletons; the top ten hold over 0.9%. The ends lost 2 bases at V and 1 base at J; junction bases unmatched: 3. This CDR3 is built from 16 residues. Germline V gene data show CDR1 as SGHRS and CDR2 as YFSETQ. The sample taken for sequencing was PBMCs. The gene calls are TRBV5-1 and TRBJ1-2, with 12 bases lining up with TRBD1. This receptor was taken from a man aged 25 to 40 in good health and CMV-seronegative. CDR3 sequence: CASSLGTGGINYGYTF. In nucleotides, the CDR3 is TGCGCCAGCAGCTTAGGGACAGGGGGCATTAACTATGGCTACACCTTC.